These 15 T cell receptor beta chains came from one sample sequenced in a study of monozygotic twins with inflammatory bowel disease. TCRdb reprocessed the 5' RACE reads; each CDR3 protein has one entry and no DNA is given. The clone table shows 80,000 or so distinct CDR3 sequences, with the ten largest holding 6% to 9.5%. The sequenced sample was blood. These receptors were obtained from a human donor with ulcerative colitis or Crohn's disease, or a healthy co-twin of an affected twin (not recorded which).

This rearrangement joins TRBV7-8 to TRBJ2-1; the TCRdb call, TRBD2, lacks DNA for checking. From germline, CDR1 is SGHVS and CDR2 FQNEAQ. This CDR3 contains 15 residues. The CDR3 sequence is CASSLQTSGGGEQFF.

The CDR3 here is CASSWLENEKLFF. V gene TRBV12-3 or TRBV12-4 combines with J gene TRBJ1-4. CDR3 length equals 13 residues.

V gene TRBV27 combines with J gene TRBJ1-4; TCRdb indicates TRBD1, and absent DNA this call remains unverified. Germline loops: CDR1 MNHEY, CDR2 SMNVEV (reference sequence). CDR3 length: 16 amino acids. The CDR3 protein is CASSPTNRQAIEKLFF.

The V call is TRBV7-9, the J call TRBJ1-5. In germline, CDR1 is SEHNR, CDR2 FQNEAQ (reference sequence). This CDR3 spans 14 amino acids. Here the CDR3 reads CASSLGQPNQPQHF.

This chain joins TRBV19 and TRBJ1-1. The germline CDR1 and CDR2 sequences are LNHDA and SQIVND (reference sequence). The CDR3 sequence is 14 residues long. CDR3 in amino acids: CASSAAGLNTEAFF.

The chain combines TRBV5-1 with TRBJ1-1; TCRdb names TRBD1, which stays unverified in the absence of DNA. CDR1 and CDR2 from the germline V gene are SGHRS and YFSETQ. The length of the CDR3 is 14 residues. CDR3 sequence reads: CASSFERGLTEAFF.

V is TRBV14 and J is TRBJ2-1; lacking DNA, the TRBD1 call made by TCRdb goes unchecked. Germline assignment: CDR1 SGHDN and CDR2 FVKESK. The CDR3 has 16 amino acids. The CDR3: CASSQANAGALGEQFF.

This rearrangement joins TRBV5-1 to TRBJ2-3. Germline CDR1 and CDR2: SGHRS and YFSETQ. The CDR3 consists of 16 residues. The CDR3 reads CASSLAEAGYTDTQYF. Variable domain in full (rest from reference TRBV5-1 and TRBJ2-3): KAGVTQTPRYLIKTRGQQVTLSCSPISGHRSVSWYQQTPGQGLQFLFEYFSETQRNKGNFPGRFSGRQFSNSRSEMNVSTLELGDSALYLCASSLAEAGYTDTQYFGPGTRLTVL.

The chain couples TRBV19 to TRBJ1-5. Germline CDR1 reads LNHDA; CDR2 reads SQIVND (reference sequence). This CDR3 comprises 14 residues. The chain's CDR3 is CASWVANSNQPQHF.

The CDR3 spells CASRIWATRGNTIYF. The chain couples TRBV2 to TRBJ1-3. Germline V lookup: CDR1 SNHLY, CDR2 FYNNEI. This CDR3 has 15 residues.

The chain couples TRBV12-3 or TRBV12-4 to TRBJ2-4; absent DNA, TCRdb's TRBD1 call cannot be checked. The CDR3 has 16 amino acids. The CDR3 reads CASSLGPGLAKNIQYF.

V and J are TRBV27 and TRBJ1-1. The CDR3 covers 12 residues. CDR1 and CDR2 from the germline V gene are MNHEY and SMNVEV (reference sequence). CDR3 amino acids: CASGNYYTEAFF.

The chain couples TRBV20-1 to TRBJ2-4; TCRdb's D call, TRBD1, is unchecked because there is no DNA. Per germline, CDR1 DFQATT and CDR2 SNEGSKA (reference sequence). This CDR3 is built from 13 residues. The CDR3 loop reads CSARGQGGNIQYF.

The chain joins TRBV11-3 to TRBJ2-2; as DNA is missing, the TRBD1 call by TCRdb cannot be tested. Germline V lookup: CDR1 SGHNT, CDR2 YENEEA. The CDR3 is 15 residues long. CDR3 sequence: CASSAGQGKTGELFF.

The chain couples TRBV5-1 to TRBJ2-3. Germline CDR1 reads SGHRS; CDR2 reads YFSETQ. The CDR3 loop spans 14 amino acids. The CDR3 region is CASSLGESTDTQYF.